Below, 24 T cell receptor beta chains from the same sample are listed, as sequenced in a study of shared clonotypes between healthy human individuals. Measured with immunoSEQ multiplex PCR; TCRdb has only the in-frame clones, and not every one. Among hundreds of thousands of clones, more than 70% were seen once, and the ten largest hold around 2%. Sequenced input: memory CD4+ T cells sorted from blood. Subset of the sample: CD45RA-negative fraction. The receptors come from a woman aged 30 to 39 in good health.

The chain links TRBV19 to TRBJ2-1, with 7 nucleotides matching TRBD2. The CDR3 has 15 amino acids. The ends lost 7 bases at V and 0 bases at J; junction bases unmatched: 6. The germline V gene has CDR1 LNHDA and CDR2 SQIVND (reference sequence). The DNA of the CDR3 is TGTGCCAGTAATTTGGGGGGGAGCTCCTACAATGAGCAGTTCTTC. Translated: CASNLGGSSYNEQFF. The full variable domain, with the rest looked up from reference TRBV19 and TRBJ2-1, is DGGITQSPKYLFRKEGQNVTLSCEQNLNHDAMYWYRQDPGQGLRLIYYSQIVNDFQKGDIAEGYSVSREKKESFPLTVTSAQKNPTAFYLCASNLGGSSYNEQFFGPGTRLTVL.

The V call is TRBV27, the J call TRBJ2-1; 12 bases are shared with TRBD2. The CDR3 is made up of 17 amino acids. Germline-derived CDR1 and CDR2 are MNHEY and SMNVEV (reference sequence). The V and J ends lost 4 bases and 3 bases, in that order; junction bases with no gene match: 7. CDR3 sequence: CASSSTQLAGGYNEQFF. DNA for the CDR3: TGTGCCAGCAGTTCAACCCAACTAGCGGGAGGCTACAATGAGCAGTTCTTC.

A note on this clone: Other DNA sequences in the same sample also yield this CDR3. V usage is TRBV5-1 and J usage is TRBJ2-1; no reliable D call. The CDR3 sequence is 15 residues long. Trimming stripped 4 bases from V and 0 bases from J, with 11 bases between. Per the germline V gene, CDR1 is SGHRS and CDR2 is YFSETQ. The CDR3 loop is CASSPDRSSYNEQFF. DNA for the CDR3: TGCGCCAGCAGCCCGGACCGTAGCTCCTACAATGAGCAGTTCTTC.

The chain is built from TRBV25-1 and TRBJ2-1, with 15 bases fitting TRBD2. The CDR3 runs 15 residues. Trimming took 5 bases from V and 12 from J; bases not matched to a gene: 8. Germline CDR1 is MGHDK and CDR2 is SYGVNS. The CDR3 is CASSSGLAGGPGQFF. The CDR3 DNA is TGTGCCAGCAGTAGCGGACTAGCGGGAGGGCCTGGGCAGTTCTTC.

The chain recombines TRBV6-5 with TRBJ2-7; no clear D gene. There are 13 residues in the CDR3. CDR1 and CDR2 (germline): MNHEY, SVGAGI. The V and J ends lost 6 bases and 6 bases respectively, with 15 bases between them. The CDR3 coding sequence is TGTGCCAGCAGGCGCCGAAGGTCGGGCGAGCAGTACTTC. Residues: CASRRRRSGEQYF.

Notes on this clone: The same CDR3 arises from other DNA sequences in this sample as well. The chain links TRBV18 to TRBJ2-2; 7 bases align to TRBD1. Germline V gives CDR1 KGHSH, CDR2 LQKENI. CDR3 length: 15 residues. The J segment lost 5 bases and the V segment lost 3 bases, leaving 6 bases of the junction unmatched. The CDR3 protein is CASSPRTGDTGELFF. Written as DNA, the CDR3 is TGTGCCAGCTCACCCCGGACAGGAGATACCGGGGAGCTGTTTTTT.

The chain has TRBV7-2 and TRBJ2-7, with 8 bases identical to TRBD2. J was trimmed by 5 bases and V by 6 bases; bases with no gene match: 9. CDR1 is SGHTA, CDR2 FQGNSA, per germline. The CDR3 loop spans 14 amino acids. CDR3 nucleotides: TGTGCCAGCAGTCGGGAGGGAGGGTTAGACGAGCAGTACTTC. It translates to CASSREGGLDEQYF.

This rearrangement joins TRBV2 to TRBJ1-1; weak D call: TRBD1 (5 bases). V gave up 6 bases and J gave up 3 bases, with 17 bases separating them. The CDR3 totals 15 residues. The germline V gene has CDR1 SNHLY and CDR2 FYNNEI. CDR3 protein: CASRRARGRDTEAFF. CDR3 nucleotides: TGTGCCAGCAGGAGGGCGCGCGGCAGGGACACTGAAGCTTTCTTT.

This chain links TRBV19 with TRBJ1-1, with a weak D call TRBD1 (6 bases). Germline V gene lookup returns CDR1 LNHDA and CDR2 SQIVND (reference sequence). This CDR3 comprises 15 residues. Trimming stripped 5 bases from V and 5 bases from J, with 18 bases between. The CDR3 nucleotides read TGTGCCAGTAGTCCCTATAATAGGGGGTGGACTGAAGCTTTCTTT. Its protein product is CASSPYNRGWTEAFF.

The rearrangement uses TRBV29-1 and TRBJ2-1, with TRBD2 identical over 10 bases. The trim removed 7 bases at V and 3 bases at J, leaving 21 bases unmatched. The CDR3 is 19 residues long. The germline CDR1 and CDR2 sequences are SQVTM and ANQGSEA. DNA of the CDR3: TGCAGCGCGAGGAGGGGGAACACCCAACTAGCGGGAATCTACAATGAGCAGTTCTTC. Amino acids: CSARRGNTQLAGIYNEQFF.

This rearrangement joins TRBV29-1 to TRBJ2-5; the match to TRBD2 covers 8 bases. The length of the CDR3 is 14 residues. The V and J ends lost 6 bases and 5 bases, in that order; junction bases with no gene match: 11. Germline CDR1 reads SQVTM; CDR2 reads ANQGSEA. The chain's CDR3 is CSVLPGGRGETQYF. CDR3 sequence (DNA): TGCAGCGTCCTCCCGGGGGGGAGGGGGGAGACCCAGTACTTC. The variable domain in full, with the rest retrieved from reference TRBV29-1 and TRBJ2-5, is SAVISQKPSRDICQRGTSLTIQCQVDSQVTMMFWYRQQPGQSLTLIATANQGSEATYESGFVIDKFPISRPNLTFSTLTVSNMSPEDSSIYLCSVLPGGRGETQYFGPGTRLLVL.

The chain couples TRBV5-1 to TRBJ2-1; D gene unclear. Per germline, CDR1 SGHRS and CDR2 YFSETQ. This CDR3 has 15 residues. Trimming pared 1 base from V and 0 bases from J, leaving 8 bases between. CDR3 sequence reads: CASSLWRNSYNEQFF. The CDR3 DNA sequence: TGCGCCAGCAGCTTGTGGCGTAACTCCTACAATGAGCAGTTCTTC. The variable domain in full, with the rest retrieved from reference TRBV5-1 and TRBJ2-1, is KAGVTQTPRYLIKTRGQQVTLSCSPISGHRSVSWYQQTPGQGLQFLFEYFSETQRNKGNFPGRFSGRQFSNSRSEMNVSTLELGDSALYLCASSLWRNSYNEQFFGPGTRLTVL.

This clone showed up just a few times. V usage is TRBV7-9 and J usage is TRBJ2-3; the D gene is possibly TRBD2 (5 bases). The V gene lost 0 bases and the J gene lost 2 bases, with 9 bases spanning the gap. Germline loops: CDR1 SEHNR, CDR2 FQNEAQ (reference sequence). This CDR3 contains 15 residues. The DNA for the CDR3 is TGTGCCAGCAGCTTAGCGCTAGCCTTCACAGATACGCAGTATTTT. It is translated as CASSLALAFTDTQYF. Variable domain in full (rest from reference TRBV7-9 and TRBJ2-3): DTGVSQNPRHKITKRGQNVTFRCDPISEHNRLYWYRQTLGQGPEFLTYFQNEAQLEKSRLLSDRFSAERPKGSFSTLEIQRTEQGDSAMYLCASSLALAFTDTQYFGPGTRLTVL.

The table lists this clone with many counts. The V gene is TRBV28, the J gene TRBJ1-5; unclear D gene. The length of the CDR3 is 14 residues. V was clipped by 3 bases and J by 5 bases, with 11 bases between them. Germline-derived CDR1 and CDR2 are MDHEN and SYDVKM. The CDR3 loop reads CASSFISGDQPQHF. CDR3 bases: TGTGCCAGCAGTTTTATTTCCGGAGATCAGCCCCAGCATTTT.

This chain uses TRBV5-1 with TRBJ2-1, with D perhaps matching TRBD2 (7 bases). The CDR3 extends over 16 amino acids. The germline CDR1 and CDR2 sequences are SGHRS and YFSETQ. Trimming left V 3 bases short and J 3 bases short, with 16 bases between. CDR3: CASSWGGTGYYNEQFF. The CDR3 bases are TGCGCCAGCAGCTGGGGGGGTACAGGGTACTACAATGAGCAGTTCTTC.

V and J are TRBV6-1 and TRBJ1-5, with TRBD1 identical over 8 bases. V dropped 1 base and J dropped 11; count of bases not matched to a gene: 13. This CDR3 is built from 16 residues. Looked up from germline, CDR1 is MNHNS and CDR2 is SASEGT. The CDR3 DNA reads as TGTGCCAGCAGTGAAGAGGACCGGGACAGGCGTCCGTCCCAGCATTTT. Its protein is CASSEEDRDRRPSQHF.

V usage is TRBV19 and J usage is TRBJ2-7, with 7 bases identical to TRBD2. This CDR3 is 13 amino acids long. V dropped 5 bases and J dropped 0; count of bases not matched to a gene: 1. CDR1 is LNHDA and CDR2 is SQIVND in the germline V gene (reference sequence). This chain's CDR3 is CASSREDSYEQYF. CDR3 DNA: TGTGCCAGTAGTCGGGAGGACTCCTACGAGCAGTACTTC.

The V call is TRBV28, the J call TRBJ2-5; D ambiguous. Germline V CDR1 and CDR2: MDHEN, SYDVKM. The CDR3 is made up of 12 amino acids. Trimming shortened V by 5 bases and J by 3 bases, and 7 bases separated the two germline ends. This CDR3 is CASSSFKETQYF. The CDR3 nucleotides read TGTGCCAGCAGTAGTTTCAAAGAGACCCAGTACTTC.

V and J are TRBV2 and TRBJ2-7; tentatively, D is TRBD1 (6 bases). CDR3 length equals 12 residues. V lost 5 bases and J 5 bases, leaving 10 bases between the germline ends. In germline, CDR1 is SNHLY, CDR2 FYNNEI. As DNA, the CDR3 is TGTGCCAGCAGTTACAGGGTCCACGAGCAGTACTTC. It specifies CASSYRVHEQYF.

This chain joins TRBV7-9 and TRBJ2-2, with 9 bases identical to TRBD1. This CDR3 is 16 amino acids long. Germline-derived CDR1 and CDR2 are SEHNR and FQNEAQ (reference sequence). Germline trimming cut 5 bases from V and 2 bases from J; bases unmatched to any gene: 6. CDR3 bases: TGTGCCAGCAGCAACAGGGGACAGGGTAACACCGGGGAGCTGTTTTTT. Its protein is CASSNRGQGNTGELFF.

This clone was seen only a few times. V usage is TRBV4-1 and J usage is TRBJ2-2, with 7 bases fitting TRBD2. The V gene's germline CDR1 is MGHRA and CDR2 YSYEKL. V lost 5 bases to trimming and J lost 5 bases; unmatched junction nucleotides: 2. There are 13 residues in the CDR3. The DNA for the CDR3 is TGCGCCAGCAGCGCGCGGGAGACCGGGGAGCTGTTTTTT. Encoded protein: CASSARETGELFF.

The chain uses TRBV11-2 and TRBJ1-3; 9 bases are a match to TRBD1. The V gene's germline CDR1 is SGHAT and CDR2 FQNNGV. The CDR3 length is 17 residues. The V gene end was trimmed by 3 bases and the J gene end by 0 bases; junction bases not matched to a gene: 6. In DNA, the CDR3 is TGTGCCAGCAGCTTTACCGGGACAGGGTTCTCTGGAAACACCATATATTTT. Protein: CASSFTGTGFSGNTIYF.

The CDR3: CASSPSLGETEAFF. The DNA for the CDR3 is TGTGCCAGCAGCCCCTCCCTTGGGGAGACTGAAGCTTTCTTT. The genes are TRBV6-5 and TRBJ1-1; D not certain. Between the trimmed V and J ends, which lost 6 bases and 5 bases, there was a span of 16 bases. The CDR3 is 14 residues long. Germline loops: CDR1 MNHEY, CDR2 SVGAGI.

This chain's CDR3 is CAISESGTEPQHF. CDR3 sequence (DNA): TGTGCCATCAGTGAGTCAGGAACAGAGCCCCAGCATTTT. The V call is TRBV10-3, the J call TRBJ1-5; no clear D gene. The V gene lost 0 bases and the J gene lost 8 bases, with 8 bases spanning the gap. The CDR3 loop spans 13 amino acids. Germline V gene sequence: CDR1 ENHRY, CDR2 SYGVKD.